The sequence of this TCR beta chain was determined in a study of blood T cell repertoires in COVID-19. Study-wide background: The United States, Italy and Spain supplied acute and convalescent COVID-19 samples. Sample material is recorded as cDNA or gDNA derived from T cells, B-cell-depleted T cells, or PBMCs.

V was clipped by 5 bases and J by 5 bases; unmatched bases: 7. The germline CDR1 and CDR2 sequences are MNHEY and SVGAGI. This CDR3 contains 14 residues. As handled by the study authors: Estimated nucleated cell counts came from reference gene primer amplification. Data came from immunoSEQ multiplex PCR; TCRdb stores just in-frame clones and leaves some out. D and trimming were read from the DNA, whereas the V and J calls and clone size are those reported in that table. In the table there are some 80,000 clones, around 84% of which are singletons. This TCR was sampled from a woman aged 45-59 years with acute or convalescent COVID-19. V usage is TRBV6-5 and J usage is TRBJ2-7; 9 nucleotides line up with TRBD2. Sequenced: peripheral blood. This chain's CDR3 is CASSPWTSENEQYF. For the CDR3, the DNA is TGTGCCAGCAGTCCATGGACTAGCGAAAACGAGCAGTACTTC.